This T cell receptor (beta chain) was sequenced for a study of blood T cell repertoires in COVID-19 (TCRdb year 2020). Looking at the study overall: Samples from collaborators originated in the United States, Italy and Spain and spanned both the acute and convalescent phases of COVID-19. The material from the prospective study consisted of cDNA or gDNA derived from T cells, B-cell-depleted T cells, or PBMCs. The dataset comprised deeply sampled blood TCRbeta repertoires from subjects exposed to, actively infected with, or recovered from COVID-19. The repertoires were released in a freely available public database meant as a resource for research on the immune response to SARS-CoV-2. The samples were drawn from two sources: the first 160 participants of the ongoing ImmuneRACE study, and 950 to 1,500 subjects contributed by 6 global collaborators. The sample metadata nearly always contained a de-identified subject ID, COVID-19 status, age in years and sex. HLA class I and class II types, where available, came from metadata supplied by the sample provider rather than from assay-based typing.

Samples from volunteer blood donors who had recovered from COVID-19 were contributed by a second Seattle source. The collaborating institutions used their own protocols to collect whole blood in K2EDTA tubes. For TCRbeta analysis, collaborators shipped samples in one of three forms: frozen whole blood, isolated PBMCs, or DNA extracted from either of those sample types. The immunoSEQ Assay, a bias-controlled multiplex PCR, was used to amplify TCRbeta CDR3 regions from genomic DNA. The source study handled its data this way. Nucleated cell counts per sample were estimated from amplification of reference gene primers within the assay. Sequence reads were collapsed and filtered to measure the absolute abundance of every unique TCRbeta CDR3 rearrangement. Productive Simpson clonality was computed per sample as the square root of Simpson's diversity index over productive rearrangements. TCRdb took over this immuneACCESS table, retaining in-frame rearrangements with V and J assigned. Such tables are incomplete; in checked studies, under half of the missing clones stem from an unresolved V gene, and the remainder is unexplained. V and J calls plus clone size are reproduced from that table; the DNA served to infer D and trimming. This sample is represented by more than 200,000 clones; roughly 82% of them were singletons. The top ten constitute about 1.5% of the sample.

Overall study results and their limits: The amount of clinical and demographic metadata varied by source and participant and was provided uncurated.

This clone has only one observation. Its target antigen remains unknown. Per-nucleotide qualities are absent, and no much larger clonotype sits a single base away. The V and J ends are trimmed by 2 bases and 4 bases, leaving 8 bases between them. Reading from cysteine to phenylalanine, the CDR3 counts 14 amino acids. The sequence is cut down to CDR3 DNA, 42 bases in frame from base 1. Taken from the germline V gene (reference sequence), the CDR1 and CDR2 loops are MNHEY and SMNVEV. The sample consisted of peripheral blood. The chain is encoded by TRBV27 joined to TRBJ1-4; the D gene is perhaps TRBD1, from 5 matching bases. The TCR sequence derives from a woman between 35 and 50 years old who had recovered from COVID-19. DNA sequence: TGTGCCAGCAGTTTAAGGGGTAATAATGAAAAACTGTTTTTT. It translates as CASSLRGNNEKLFF.